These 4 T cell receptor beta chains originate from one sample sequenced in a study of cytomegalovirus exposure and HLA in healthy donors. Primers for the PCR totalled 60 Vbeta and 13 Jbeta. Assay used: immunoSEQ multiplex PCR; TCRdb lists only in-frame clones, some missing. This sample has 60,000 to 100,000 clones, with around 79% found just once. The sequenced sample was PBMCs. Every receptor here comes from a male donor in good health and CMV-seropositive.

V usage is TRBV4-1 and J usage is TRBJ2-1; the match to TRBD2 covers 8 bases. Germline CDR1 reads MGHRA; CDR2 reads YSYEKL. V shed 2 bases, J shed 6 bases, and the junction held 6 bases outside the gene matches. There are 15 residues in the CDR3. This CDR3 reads CASSQLGLAGNEQFF. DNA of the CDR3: TGCGCCAGCAGCCAACTAGGACTAGCCGGCAATGAGCAGTTCTTC.

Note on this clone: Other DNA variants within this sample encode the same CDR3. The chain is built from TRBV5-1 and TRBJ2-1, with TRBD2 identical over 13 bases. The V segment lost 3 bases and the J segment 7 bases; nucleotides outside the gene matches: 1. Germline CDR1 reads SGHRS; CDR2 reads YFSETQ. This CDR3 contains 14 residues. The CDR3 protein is CASSSGLAGNEQFF. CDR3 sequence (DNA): TGCGCCAGCAGCTCGGGACTAGCGGGAAATGAGCAGTTCTTC.

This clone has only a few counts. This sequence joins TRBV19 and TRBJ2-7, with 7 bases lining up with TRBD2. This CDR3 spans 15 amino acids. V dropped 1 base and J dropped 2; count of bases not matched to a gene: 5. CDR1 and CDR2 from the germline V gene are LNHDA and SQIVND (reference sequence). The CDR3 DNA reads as TGTGCCAGTAGTATAGCGCCTAGCGGAGCCTACGAGCAGTACTTC. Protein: CASSIAPSGAYEQYF.

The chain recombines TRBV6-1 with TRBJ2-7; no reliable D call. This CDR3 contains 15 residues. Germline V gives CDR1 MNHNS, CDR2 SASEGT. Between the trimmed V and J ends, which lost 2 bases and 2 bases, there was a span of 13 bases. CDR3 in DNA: TGTGCCAGCAGTGAACGGCGCGGTCGTCCCTACGAGCAGTACTTC. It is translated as CASSERRGRPYEQYF.